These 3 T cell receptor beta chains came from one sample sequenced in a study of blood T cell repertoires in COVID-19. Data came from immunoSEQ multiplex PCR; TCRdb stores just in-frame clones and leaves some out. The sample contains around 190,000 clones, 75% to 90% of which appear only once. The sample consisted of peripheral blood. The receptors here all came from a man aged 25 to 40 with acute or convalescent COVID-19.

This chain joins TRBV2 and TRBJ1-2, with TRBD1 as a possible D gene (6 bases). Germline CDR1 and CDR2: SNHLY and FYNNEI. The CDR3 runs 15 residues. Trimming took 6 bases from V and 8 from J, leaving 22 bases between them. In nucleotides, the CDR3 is TGTGCCAGCAGCGCTCAGACAGGAGCGGGAGTAGGCTACACCTTC. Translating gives CASSAQTGAGVGYTF.

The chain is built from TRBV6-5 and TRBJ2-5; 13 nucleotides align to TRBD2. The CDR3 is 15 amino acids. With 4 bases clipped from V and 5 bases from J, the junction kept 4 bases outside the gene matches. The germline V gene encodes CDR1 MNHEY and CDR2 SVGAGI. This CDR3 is CASSSGLAGAETQYF. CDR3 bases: TGTGCCAGCAGTTCCGGACTAGCGGGGGCGGAGACCCAGTACTTC.

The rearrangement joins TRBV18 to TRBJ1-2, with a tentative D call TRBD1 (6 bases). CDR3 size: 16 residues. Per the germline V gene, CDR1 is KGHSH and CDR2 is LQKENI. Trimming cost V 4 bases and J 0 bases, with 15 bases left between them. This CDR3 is CASSRRTDNPNYGYTF. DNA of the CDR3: TGTGCCAGCTCACGAAGGACAGATAATCCTAACTATGGCTACACCTTC.